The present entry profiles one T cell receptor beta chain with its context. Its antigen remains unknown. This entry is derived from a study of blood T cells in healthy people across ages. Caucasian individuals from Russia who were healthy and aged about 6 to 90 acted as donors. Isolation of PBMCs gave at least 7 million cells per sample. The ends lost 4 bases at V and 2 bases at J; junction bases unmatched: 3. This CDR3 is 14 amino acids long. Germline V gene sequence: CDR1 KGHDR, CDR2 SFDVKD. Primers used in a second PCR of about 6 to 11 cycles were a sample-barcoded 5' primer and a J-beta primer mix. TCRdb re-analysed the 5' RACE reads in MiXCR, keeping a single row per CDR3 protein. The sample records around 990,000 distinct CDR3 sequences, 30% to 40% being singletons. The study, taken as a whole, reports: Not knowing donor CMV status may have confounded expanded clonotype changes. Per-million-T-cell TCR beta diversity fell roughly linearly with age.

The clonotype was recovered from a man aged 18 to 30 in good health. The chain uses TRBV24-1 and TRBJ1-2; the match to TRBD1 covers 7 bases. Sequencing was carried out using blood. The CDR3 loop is CATSDPTGNYGYTF. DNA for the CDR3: TGTGCCACCAGTGACCCGACAGGGAACTATGGCTACACCTTC.